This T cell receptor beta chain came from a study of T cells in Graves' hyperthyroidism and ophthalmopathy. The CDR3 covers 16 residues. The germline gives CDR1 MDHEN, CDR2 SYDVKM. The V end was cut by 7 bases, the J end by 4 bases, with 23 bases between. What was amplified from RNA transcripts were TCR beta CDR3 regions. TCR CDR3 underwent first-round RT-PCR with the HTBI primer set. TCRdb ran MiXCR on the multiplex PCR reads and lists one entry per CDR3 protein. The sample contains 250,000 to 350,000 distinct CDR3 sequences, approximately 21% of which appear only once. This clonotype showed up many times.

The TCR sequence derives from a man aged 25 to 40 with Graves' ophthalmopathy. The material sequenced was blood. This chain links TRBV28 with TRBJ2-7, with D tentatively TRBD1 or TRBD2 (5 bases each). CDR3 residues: CASTLGNRGPDYEQYF. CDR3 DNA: TGTGCCAGCACTTTGGGAAATCGGGGCCCGGATTACGAGCAGTACTTC.